This entry is about one TCR beta chain. The PCR ran on 60 Vbeta and 13 Jbeta primers. The protocol was immunoSEQ multiplex PCR, while the TCRdb copy is restricted to in-frame clones and leaves out a portion. The sample contains roughly 120,000 clones, around 80% of which appear only once. Germline CDR1 reads SGHVS; CDR2 reads FQNEAQ. V was pared by 3 bases and J by 4 bases, with 11 bases of the junction left unmatched. The CDR3 consists of 17 residues. This sample was included in a study of cytomegalovirus exposure and HLA in healthy donors. The J gene is TRBJ1-4, the V gene TRBV7-8, with TRBD1 matching 7 bases. The sample comprised PBMCs. The origin of this receptor is a man in his fifties or sixties in good health and CMV-seronegative. The CDR3 DNA follows: TGTGCCAGCAGCTTTGTCACAGGGGCCGAGAATAATGAAAAACTGTTTTTT. It codes for CASSFVTGAENNEKLFF.